This is a list of T cell receptor beta chains from one sample in a study of blood T cell repertoires in COVID-19. The repertoire was sequenced with immunoSEQ multiplex PCR; TCRdb's copy has only in-frame clones and lacks some. The sample has 230,000 or so clones, about 91% seen once. The sequenced sample was peripheral blood. The receptors originated from a woman in her forties who had recovered from COVID-19. The conserved cysteine and the conserved F or W are not part of the CDR3 here. The order of the fields is CDR3 length, V gene, J gene, CDR3 protein.

10,TRBV9,TRBJ2-3,ASSGDRDTQY
13,TRBV5-5,TRBJ2-3,ASSLVAGSTDTQY
12,TRBV9,TRBJ2-2,ASSGQVSTGELF
12,TRBV7-2,TRBJ1-4,ASSWGQANEKLF
12,TRBV11-2,TRBJ1-2,ASSLVGRRERYT
16,TRBV5-1,TRBJ2-1,ASSFSSGRARSYNEQF
14,TRBV7-9,TRBJ2-3,ASSSNRGTGTDTQY
14,TRBV2,TRBJ1-6,ASSVMGTENNSPLH
14,TRBV24-1,TRBJ1-2,ATSVPRGRANYGYT
14,TRBV27,TRBJ1-2,ASSLVGTGYSSGYT
14,TRBV9,TRBJ2-6,ASSESRGPGANVLT
13,TRBV6-6,TRBJ1-4,ASSYGEGANEKLF
14,TRBV13,TRBJ1-4,ASSIEHSHLREKLF
14,TRBV13,TRBJ1-3,ASSRKQGSSGNTIY
9,TRBV18,TRBJ2-3,ASSTRDTQY
15,TRBV3-1/TRBV3-2,TRBJ2-3,ASSQEAVAGNPDTQY
12,TRBV9,TRBJ1-2,ASSVAAGLDGYT
12,TRBV9,TRBJ1-1,ASSVAGRGTEAF
13,TRBV15,TRBJ1-5,ATSRGLQSNQPQH
15,TRBV3-1/TRBV3-2,TRBJ2-5,ASSQETRGEHQETQY
12,TRBV28,TRBJ1-2,ASRGGGSNYGYT
14,TRBV18,TRBJ2-6,ASSPGTGSGANVLT
15,TRBV11-3,TRBJ2-2,ASSPPGGLDSAGELF
12,TRBV5-1,TRBJ1-6,ASSFREGESPLH
13,TRBV14,TRBJ1-2,ASSQWQGSNYGYT